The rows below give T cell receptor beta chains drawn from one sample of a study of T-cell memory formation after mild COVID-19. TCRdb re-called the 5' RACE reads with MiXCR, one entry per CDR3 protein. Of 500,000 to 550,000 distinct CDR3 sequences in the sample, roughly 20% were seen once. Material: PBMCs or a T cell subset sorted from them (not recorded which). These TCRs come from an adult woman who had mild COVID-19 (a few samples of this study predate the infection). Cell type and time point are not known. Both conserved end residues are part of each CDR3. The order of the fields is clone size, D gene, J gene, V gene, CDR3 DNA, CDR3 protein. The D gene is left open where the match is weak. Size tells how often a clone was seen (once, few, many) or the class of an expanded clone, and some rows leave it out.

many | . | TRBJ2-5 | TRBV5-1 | TGCGCCAGCAGCAAAGACAGGTTAACAGTTGGGGATACCCAGTACTTC | CASSKDRLTVGDTQYF
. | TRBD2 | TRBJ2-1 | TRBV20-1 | TGCAGTGCTAGAGTCGTGACTAGCGGACCAACCTACAATGAGCAGTTCTTC | CSARVVTSGPTYNEQFF
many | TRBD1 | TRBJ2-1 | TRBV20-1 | TGCAGTGCCCCTAGCAGGGGGATTGAGCAGTTCTTC | CSAPSRGIEQFF
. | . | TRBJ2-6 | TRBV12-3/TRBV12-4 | TGTGCCAGCAGCAAGGGTGTCTCTGGGGCCAACGTCCTGACTTTC | CASSKGVSGANVLTF
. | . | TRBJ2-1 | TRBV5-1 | TGCGCCAGCAGCTCCGATGGGGGGGCGGGGGAGCAGTTCTTC | CASSSDGGAGEQFF
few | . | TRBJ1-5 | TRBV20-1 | TGCAGTGCTATGGGGGGCAATCAGCCCCAGCATTTT | CSAMGGNQPQHF
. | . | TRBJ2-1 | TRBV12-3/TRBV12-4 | TGTGCCAGCAGTTTAGCGGGGCTTTCAAGGTATGAGCAGTTCTTC | CASSLAGLSRYEQFF
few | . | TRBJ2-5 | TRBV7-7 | TGTGCTAGCAGCCTAGGGGTATACCAAGAGACCCAGTACTTC | CASSLGVYQETQYF
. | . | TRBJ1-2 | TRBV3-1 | TGTGCCAGCAGCCCACACGGCAGGGTACCCTATGGCTACACCTTC | CASSPHGRVPYGYTF
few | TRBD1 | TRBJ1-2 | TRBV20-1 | TGCAGTGCTAGGGGGAACGGGACAGGGGGCGCGAATCGGGACTATGGCTACACCTTC | CSARGNGTGGANRDYGYTF